This entry lists 21 T cell receptor beta chains sequenced from one sample in a study of cytomegalovirus exposure and HLA in healthy donors. It was with 60 Vbeta and 13 Jbeta primers that the PCR ran. This table comes from immunoSEQ multiplex PCR, and its TCRdb copy is limited to in-frame clones, with some not included. The table records under 200,000 clones, 80% of them present only once. The sample comprised PBMCs. Source of these receptors: a man between 35 and 55 years old in good health and CMV-seronegative.

This sequence joins TRBV19 and TRBJ2-7; TRBD1 is a possible D gene (5 bases). The CDR3 sequence is 13 residues long. The V and J ends lost 5 bases and 0 bases respectively, with 8 bases between them. Germline-derived CDR1 and CDR2 are LNHDA and SQIVND (reference sequence). DNA of the CDR3: TGTGCCAGTAGTCAAGGGGCCTCCTACGAGCAGTACTTC. Its protein product is CASSQGASYEQYF.

The V and J genes are TRBV29-1 and TRBJ2-5, with TRBD2 matching over 14 bases. Germline lookup yields CDR1 SQVTM and CDR2 ANQGSEA. With 0 bases clipped from V and 3 bases from J, the junction kept 6 bases outside the gene matches. The CDR3 runs to 17 residues. For the CDR3, the DNA is TGCAGCGTTGAAGATCCCTCGGGACTAGCGGGAGAAGAGACCCAGTACTTC. It encodes CSVEDPSGLAGEETQYF.

Written as DNA, the CDR3 is TGTGCCAGCTCGCCCCTCGGGGGGGAAGACACTGAAGCTTTCTTT. Encoded protein: CASSPLGGEDTEAFF. The chain has TRBV18 and TRBJ1-1; TRBD1 might be the D (5 bases). Trimming pared 6 bases from V and 3 bases from J, leaving 17 bases between. The CDR3 spans 15 residues. Germline CDR1 reads KGHSH; CDR2 reads LQKENI.

The chain combines TRBV18 with TRBJ2-5; D gene unclear. The germline gives CDR1 KGHSH, CDR2 LQKENI. Trimming took off 3 bases at V and 5 bases at J, with 7 bases between the two ends. The length of the CDR3 is 12 residues. The CDR3 sequence: CASSPHGETQYF. The CDR3 DNA reads TGTGCCAGCTCACCCCACGGGGAGACCCAGTACTTC. Together with reference TRBV18 and TRBJ2-5, the CDR3 gives the full variable domain: NAGVMQNPRHLVRRRGQEARLRCSPMKGHSHVYWYRQLPEEGLKFMVYLQKENIIDESGMPKERFSAEFPKEGPSILRIQQVVRGDSAAYFCASSPHGETQYFGPGTRLLVL.

This chain uses TRBV6-5 with TRBJ2-7; 8 bases line up with TRBD2. The junction had 0 bases not matched to a gene; V was cut back by 6 bases and J by 2 bases. The CDR3 sequence is 12 residues long. Germline V gene data show CDR1 as MNHEY and CDR2 as SVGAGI. The CDR3 DNA is TGTGCCAGCAGGGGACTAGCCTACGAGCAGTACTTC. This encodes CASRGLAYEQYF.

This rearrangement joins TRBV9 to TRBJ2-1, with 9 bases fitting TRBD1. The CDR3 totals 15 residues. The V gene end was trimmed by 3 bases and the J gene end by 4 bases; junction bases not matched to a gene: 5. The germline gives CDR1 SGDLS, CDR2 YYNGEE. CDR3 DNA: TGTGCCAGCAGCGCACAGGGGGCAAGGTACAATGAGCAGTTCTTC. Translating it yields CASSAQGARYNEQFF. The variable domain in full, completed from reference TRBV9 and TRBJ2-1, reads DSGVTQTPKHLITATGQRVTLRCSPRSGDLSVYWYQQSLDQGLQFLIQYYNGEERAKGNILERFSAQQFPDLHSELNLSSLELGDSALYFCASSAQGARYNEQFFGPGTRLTVL.

This chain connects TRBV18 to TRBJ1-3; 7 bases are shared with TRBD1. The CDR3 is 14 amino acids. After removal of 2 bases from V and 3 bases from J, the junction contained 1 base not matched to a gene. Germline CDR1 is KGHSH and CDR2 is LQKENI. The CDR3 nucleotides are TGTGCCAGCTCACCAGGACAGGTTGGAAACACCATATATTTT. Its protein product is CASSPGQVGNTIYF.

CDR3 sequence: CASSLGLATEAFF. CDR3 in DNA: TGTGCCAGCAGTTTAGGGCTTGCCACTGAAGCTTTCTTT. The V gene is TRBV27, the J gene TRBJ1-1; D is uncertain. V lost 2 bases to trimming and J lost 4 bases, with 8 bases between them. The CDR3 length is 13 residues. Germline V gene lookup returns CDR1 MNHEY and CDR2 SMNVEV (reference sequence).

For this clone: Other DNA sequences of this sample code for an identical CDR3. The chain couples TRBV18 to TRBJ2-6; TRBD1 is a possible D gene (7 bases). Trimming left V 3 bases short and J 3 bases short, with 12 bases between. From germline, CDR1 is KGHSH and CDR2 LQKENI. This CDR3 contains 16 residues. In DNA form, the CDR3 reads TGTGCCAGCTCACCGCCAGGGGGGCGTGGGGCCAACGTCCTGACTTTC. Protein: CASSPPGGRGANVLTF. The entire variable domain, with the rest obtained from reference TRBV18 and TRBJ2-6, is as follows: NAGVMQNPRHLVRRRGQEARLRCSPMKGHSHVYWYRQLPEEGLKFMVYLQKENIIDESGMPKERFSAEFPKEGPSILRIQQVVRGDSAAYFCASSPPGGRGANVLTFGAGSRLTVL.

The rearrangement uses TRBV7-9 and TRBJ1-5; TRBD1 matches 9 bases. CDR3 size: 13 residues. V lost 10 bases and J lost 4; bases outside the gene matches: 5. CDR1 is SEHNR, CDR2 FQNEAQ, per germline (reference sequence). CDR3 in DNA: TGTGCCATCTCGGGGACAGGGAATCAGCCCCAGCATTTT. Its protein product is CAISGTGNQPQHF.

The V gene is TRBV5-1, the J gene TRBJ2-7, with 11 positions matching TRBD2. The CDR3 sequence is 16 residues long. Germline CDR1 SGHRS, CDR2 YFSETQ. J was trimmed by 3 bases and V by 0 bases; bases with no gene match: 5. The CDR3 loop reads CASSLGLAGGNYEQYF. CDR3 DNA sequence: TGCGCCAGCAGCTTGGGGCTAGCGGGAGGTAACTACGAGCAGTACTTC.

The CDR3 region has the DNA TGTGCCAGCAGTGCTCTTGCGGCATGGCAGCCCCAGCATTTT. Its protein product is CASSALAAWQPQHF. V usage is TRBV6-1 and J usage is TRBJ1-5; no definite D call. The CDR3 is made up of 14 amino acids. The V and J ends lost 4 bases and 7 bases respectively, with 14 bases between them. Germline V CDR1 and CDR2: MNHNS, SASEGT.

The chain joins TRBV7-9 to TRBJ1-2; D remains unclear. Per the germline V gene, CDR1 is SEHNR and CDR2 is FQNEAQ (reference sequence). CDR3 length: 16 amino acids. The V and J ends lost 4 bases and 0 bases respectively, with 15 bases between them. This CDR3 is CASSWAGDRSNYGYTF. The CDR3 region has the DNA TGTGCCAGCAGCTGGGCGGGCGACCGTTCTAACTATGGCTACACCTTC.

This CDR3 is CASSFNGGAPGYTF. DNA for the CDR3: TGTGCCAGCAGCTTTAATGGCGGAGCCCCCGGCTACACCTTC. The chain employs TRBV7-2 and TRBJ1-2; D ambiguous. V was trimmed by 3 bases and J by 8 bases, leaving 16 bases between them. Germline CDR1 SGHTA, CDR2 FQGNSA. There are 14 residues in the CDR3.

The rearrangement links TRBV30 to TRBJ2-1, with D tentatively TRBD2 (7 bases). CDR1 and CDR2 from the germline V gene are GTSNPN and SVGIG (reference sequence). The length of the CDR3 is 13 residues. V lost 2 bases, J lost 4 bases, and 9 bases lay in between. CDR3 DNA sequence: TGTGCCTGGAGTAGGGGGGGATACAATGAGCAGTTCTTC. Translating it yields CAWSRGGYNEQFF.

The chain is built from TRBV5-1 and TRBJ2-2, with TRBD2 identical over 11 bases. Germline V gene lookup returns CDR1 SGHRS and CDR2 YFSETQ. This CDR3 comprises 18 residues. The trim removed 0 bases at V and 4 bases at J, leaving 8 bases unmatched. The DNA of the CDR3 is TGCGCCAGCAGCTTGGGCCCTCCTAGCGGGGGGTTCACCGGGGAGCTGTTTTTT. Encoded protein: CASSLGPPSGGFTGELFF.

The CDR3 DNA follows: TGTGCCAGCAGCTTAAGCGCTTCAGAGACCCAGTACTTC. It codes for CASSLSASETQYF. The genes are TRBV7-3 and TRBJ2-5; no clear D gene. Trimming removed 1 base at V and 4 bases at J, with 7 bases between. Germline CDR1 and CDR2: SGHTA and FQGTGA. This CDR3 comprises 13 residues. Using reference TRBV7-3 and TRBJ2-5 for the parts outside the CDR3, the full variable domain is GAGVSQTPSNKVTEKGKYVELRCDPISGHTALYWYRQSLGQGPEFLIYFQGTGAADDSGLPNDRFFAVRPEGSVSTLKIQRTERGDSAVYLCASSLSASETQYFGPGTRLLVL.

V gene TRBV19 combines with J gene TRBJ2-7, with TRBD2 matching 11 bases. Germline V gene sequence: CDR1 LNHDA, CDR2 SQIVND (reference sequence). The length of the CDR3 is 15 residues. The V gene end was trimmed by 3 bases and the J gene end by 4 bases; junction bases not matched to a gene: 5. The CDR3 here is CASSMSTSGKYEQYF. The CDR3 DNA reads TGTGCCAGTAGTATGTCGACTAGCGGGAAGTACGAGCAGTACTTC.

This clone was observed once. The chain is built from TRBV27 and TRBJ2-5; 13 nucleotides agree with TRBD2. Trimming cost V 4 bases and J 3 bases; bases outside gene matches: 5. The CDR3 runs 16 residues. Germline-derived CDR1 and CDR2 are MNHEY and SMNVEV (reference sequence). CDR3 coding DNA: TGTGCCAGCAGTTCGGGACTAGCGGGGAGCAAAGAGACCCAGTACTTC. Amino acid sequence: CASSSGLAGSKETQYF.

This clone was seen just once. The rearrangement joins TRBV18 to TRBJ2-1; 8 nucleotides line up with TRBD1. V trimming: 2 bases; J trimming: 9 bases; junction bases outside the gene matches: 9. The CDR3 sequence is 15 residues long. CDR1 and CDR2 (germline): KGHSH, LQKENI. CDR3 in DNA: TGTGCCAGCTCACCAAGAGGACAGGGTGCGGGTGAGCAGTTCTTC. Encoded protein: CASSPRGQGAGEQFF.

This sequence joins TRBV7-6 and TRBJ1-1; no reliable D call. CDR1 is SGHVS, CDR2 FNYEAQ, per germline. The CDR3 extends over 12 amino acids. V gave up 2 bases and J gave up 6 bases, with 7 bases separating them. DNA of the CDR3: TGTGCCAGCAGCTTACCTTTCGCTGAAGCTTTCTTT. Its protein product is CASSLPFAEAFF.